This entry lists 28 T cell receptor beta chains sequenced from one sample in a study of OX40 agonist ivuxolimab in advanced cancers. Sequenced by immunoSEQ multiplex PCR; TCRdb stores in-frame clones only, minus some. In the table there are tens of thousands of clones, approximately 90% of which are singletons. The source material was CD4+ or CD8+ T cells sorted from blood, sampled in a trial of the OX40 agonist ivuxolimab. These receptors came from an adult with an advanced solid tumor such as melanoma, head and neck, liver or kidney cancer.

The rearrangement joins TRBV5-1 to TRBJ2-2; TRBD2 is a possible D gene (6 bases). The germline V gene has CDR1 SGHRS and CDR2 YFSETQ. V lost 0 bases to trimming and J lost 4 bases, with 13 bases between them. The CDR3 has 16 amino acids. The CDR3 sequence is CASSLGVGGATGELFF. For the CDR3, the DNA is TGCGCCAGCAGCTTGGGGGTCGGAGGGGCCACCGGGGAGCTGTTTTTT.

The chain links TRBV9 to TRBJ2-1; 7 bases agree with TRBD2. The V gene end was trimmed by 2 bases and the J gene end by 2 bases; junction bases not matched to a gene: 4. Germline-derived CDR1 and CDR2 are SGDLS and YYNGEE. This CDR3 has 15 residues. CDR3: CASSVGTTTYNEQFF. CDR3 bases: TGTGCCAGCAGCGTCGGGACTACCACCTACAATGAGCAGTTCTTC.

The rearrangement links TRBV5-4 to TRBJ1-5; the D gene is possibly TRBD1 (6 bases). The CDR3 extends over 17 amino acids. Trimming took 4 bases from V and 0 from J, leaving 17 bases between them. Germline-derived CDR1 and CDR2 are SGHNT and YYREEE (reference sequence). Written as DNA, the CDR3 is TGTGCCAGCAGCACAAGGGGGTTCCAGCTTAGCAATCAGCCCCAGCATTTT. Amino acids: CASSTRGFQLSNQPQHF.

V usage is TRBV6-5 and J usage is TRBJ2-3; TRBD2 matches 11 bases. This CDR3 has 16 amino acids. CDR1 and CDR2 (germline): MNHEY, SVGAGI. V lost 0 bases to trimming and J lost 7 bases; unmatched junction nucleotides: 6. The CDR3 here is CASSYSIAGGPNTQYF. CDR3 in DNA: TGTGCCAGCAGTTACTCAATAGCGGGGGGGCCAAATACGCAGTATTTT.

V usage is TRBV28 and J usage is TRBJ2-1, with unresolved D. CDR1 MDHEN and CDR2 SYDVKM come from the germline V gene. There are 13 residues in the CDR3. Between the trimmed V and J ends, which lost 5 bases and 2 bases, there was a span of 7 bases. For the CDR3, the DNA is TGTGCCAGCAGTAAGGCTCCCTACAATGAGCAGTTCTTC. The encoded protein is CASSKAPYNEQFF.

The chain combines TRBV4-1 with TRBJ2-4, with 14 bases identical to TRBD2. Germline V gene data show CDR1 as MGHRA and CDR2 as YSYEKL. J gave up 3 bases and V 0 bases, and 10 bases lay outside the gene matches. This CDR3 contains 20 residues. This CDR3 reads CASSQETPGLAGVGKNIQYF. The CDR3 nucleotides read TGCGCCAGCAGCCAAGAAACTCCGGGACTAGCGGGAGTAGGCAAAAACATTCAGTACTTC.

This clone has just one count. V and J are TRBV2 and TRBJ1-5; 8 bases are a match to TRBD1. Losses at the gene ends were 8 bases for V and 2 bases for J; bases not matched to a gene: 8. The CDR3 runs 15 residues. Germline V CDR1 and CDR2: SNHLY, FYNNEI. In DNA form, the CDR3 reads TGTGCCAGCGGACAGGGAGAACTTGGCAATCAGCCCCAGCATTTT. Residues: CASGQGELGNQPQHF.

The CDR3 coding sequence is TGTGCCAGCAGCCATGGATCGGAGAACACCGGGGAGCTGTTTTTT. Its translation: CASSHGSENTGELFF. The gene calls are TRBV14 and TRBJ2-2; D remains unclear. The CDR3 sequence is 15 residues long. With 3 bases removed from V and 1 base from J, the gap between germline ends came to 9 bases. Germline CDR1 reads SGHDN; CDR2 reads FVKESK.

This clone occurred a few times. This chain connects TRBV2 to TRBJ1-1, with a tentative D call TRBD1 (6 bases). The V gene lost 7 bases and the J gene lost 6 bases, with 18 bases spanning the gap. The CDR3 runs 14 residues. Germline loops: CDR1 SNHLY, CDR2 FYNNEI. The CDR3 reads CASIKAQGTAEAFF. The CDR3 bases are TGTGCCAGCATTAAAGCACAGGGTACGGCTGAAGCTTTCTTT.

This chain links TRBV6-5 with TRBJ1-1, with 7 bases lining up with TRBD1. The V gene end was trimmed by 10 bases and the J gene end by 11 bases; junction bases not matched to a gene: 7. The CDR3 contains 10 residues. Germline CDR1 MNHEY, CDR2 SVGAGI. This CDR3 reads CATSQGKAFF. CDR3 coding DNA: TGTGCCACCTCACAGGGGAAGGCTTTCTTT.

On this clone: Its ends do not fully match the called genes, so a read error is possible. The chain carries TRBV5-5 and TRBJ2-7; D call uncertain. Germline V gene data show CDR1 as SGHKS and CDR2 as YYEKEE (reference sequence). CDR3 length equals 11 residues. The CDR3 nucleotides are TGTGCCAGCAGCTTGGCTGGTGACACCCTCTTC. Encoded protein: CASSLAGDTLF. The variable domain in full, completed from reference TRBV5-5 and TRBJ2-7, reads DAGVTQSPTHLIKTRGQQVTLRCSPISGHKSVSWYQQVLGQGPQFIFQYYEKEERGRGNFPDRFSARQFPNYSSELNVNALLLGDSALYLCASSLAGDTLFGPGTRLTVT.

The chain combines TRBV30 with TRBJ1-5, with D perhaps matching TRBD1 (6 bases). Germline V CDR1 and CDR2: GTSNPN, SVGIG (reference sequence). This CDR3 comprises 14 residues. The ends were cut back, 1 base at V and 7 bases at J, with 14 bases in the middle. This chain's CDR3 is CAWSGGGASQPQHF. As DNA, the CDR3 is TGTGCCTGGAGTGGCGGGGGGGCGAGCCAGCCCCAGCATTTT.

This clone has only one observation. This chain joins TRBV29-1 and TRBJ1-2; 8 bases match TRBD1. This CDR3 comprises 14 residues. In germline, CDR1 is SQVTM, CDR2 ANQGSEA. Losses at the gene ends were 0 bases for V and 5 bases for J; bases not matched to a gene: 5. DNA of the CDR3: TGCAGCGTTGAAGATCTACAGGGGGGTTATGGCTACACCTTC. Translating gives CSVEDLQGGYGYTF.

The CDR3 is CASIGPEAHEQYF. CDR3 nucleotides: TGTGCCAGCATCGGACCCGAAGCCCACGAGCAGTACTTC. The rearrangement joins TRBV6-5 to TRBJ2-7; D is ambiguous. Germline lookup yields CDR1 MNHEY and CDR2 SVGAGI. CDR3 length: 13 amino acids. V was cut by 7 bases and J by 5 bases, with 15 bases left in between.

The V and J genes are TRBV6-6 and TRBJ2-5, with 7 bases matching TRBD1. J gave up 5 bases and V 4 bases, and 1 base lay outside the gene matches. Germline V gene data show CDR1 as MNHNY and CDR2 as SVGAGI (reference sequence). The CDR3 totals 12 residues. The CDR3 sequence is CASSSDRETQYF. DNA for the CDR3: TGTGCCAGCAGTTCGGACAGGGAGACCCAGTACTTC.

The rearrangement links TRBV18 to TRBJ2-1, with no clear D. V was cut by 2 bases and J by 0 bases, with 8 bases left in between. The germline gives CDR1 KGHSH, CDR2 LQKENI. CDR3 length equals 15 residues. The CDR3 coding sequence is TGTGCCAGCTCACCAGACGCGAGCTCCTACAATGAGCAGTTCTTC. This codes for CASSPDASSYNEQFF.

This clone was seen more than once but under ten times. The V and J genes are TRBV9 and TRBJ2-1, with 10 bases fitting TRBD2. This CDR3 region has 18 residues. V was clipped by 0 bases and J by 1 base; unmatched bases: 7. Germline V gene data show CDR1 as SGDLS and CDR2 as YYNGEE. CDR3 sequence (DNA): TGTGCCAGCAGCGTAGGGCCTAGCGGGAGTATTTCCTACAATGAGCAGTTCTTC. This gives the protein CASSVGPSGSISYNEQFF.

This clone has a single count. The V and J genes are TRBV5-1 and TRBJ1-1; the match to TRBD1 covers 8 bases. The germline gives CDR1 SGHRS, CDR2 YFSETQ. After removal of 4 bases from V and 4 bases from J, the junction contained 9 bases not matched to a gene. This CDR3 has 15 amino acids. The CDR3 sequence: CASSGAQGAGTEAFF. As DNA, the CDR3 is TGCGCCAGCAGCGGGGCGCAGGGGGCAGGCACTGAAGCTTTCTTT.

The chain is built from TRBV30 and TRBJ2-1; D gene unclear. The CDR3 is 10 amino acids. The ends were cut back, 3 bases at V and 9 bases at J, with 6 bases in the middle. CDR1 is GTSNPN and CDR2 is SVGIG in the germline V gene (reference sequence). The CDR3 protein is CAWSQSEQFF. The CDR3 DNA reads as TGTGCCTGGAGCCAAAGTGAGCAGTTCTTC.

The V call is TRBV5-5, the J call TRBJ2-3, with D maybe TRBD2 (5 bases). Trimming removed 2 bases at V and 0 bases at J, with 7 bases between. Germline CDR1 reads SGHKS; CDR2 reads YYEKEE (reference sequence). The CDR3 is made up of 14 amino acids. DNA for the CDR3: TGTGCCAGCAGCTTAAGCGGTAGCACAGATACGCAGTATTTT. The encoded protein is CASSLSGSTDTQYF.

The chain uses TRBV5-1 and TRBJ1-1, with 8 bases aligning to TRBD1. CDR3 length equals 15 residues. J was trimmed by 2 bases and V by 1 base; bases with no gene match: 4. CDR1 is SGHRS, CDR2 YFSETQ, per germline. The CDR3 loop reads CASSLKQGDNTEAFF. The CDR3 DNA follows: TGCGCCAGCAGCTTGAAACAGGGGGATAACACTGAAGCTTTCTTT.

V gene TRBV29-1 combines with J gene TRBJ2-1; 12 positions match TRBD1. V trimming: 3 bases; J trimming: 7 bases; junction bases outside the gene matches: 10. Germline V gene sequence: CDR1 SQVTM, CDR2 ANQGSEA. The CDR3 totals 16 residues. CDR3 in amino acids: CSVEPPGTGGWNEQFF. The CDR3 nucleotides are TGCAGCGTTGAGCCTCCCGGGACAGGGGGCTGGAATGAGCAGTTCTTC.

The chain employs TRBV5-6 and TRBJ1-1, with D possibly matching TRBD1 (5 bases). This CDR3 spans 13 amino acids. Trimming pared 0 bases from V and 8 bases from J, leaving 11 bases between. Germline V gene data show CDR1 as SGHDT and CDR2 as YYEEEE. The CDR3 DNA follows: TGTGCCAGCAGCTTGGTGGGCAGGACAGAAGCTTTCTTT. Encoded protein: CASSLVGRTEAFF.

The CDR3 protein is CASSFVDSGANVLTF. In DNA form, the CDR3 reads TGTGCCAGCAGCTTTGTTGACTCTGGGGCCAACGTCCTGACTTTC. The chain uses TRBV5-6 and TRBJ2-6; the D is unclear. The germline V and J ends were trimmed by 2 bases and 0 bases, with 6 bases remaining between them. The V gene's germline CDR1 is SGHDT and CDR2 YYEEEE. This CDR3 contains 15 residues.

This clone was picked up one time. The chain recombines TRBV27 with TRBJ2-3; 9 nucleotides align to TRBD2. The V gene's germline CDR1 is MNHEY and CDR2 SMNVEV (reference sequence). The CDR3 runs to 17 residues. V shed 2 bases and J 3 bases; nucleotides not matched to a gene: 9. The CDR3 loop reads CASSLPPGSGSTDTQYF. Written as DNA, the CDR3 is TGTGCCAGCAGTTTACCCCCGGGTAGCGGGAGTACAGATACGCAGTATTTT.

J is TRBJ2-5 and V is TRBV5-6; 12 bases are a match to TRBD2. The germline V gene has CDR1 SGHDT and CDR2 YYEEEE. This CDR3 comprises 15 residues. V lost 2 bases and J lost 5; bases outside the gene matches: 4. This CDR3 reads CASSLRTSGVETQYF. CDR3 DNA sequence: TGTGCCAGCAGCTTACGGACTAGCGGGGTGGAGACCCAGTACTTC.

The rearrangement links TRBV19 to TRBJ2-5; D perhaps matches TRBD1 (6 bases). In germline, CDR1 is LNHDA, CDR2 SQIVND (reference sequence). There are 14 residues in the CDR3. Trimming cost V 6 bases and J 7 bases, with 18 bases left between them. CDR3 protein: CASSPRTALGTQYF. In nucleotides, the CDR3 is TGTGCCAGTAGCCCGAGGACAGCGCTTGGGACCCAGTACTTC.

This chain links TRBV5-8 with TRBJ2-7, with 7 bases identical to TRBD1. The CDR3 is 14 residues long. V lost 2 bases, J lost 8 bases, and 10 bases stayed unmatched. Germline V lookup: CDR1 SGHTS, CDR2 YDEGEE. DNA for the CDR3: TGTGCCAGCAGCTTAGTAGGGGGCAGTCGGAAGCAGTACTTC. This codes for CASSLVGGSRKQYF.